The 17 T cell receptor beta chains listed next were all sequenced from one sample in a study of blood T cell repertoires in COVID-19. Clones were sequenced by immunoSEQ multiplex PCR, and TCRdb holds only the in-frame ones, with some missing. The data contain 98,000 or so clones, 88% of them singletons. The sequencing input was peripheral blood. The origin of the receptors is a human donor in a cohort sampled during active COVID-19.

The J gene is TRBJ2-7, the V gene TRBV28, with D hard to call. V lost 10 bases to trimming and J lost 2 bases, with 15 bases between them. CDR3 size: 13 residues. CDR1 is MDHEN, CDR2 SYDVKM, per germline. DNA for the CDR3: TGTGCCACCGTGGGCTCTCGAACCTACGAGCAGTACTTC. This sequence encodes CATVGSRTYEQYF. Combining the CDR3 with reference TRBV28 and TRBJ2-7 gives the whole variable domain DVKVTQSSRYLVKRTGEKVFLECVQDMDHENMFWYRQDPGLGLRLIYFSYDVKMKEKGDIPEGYSVSREKKERFSLILESASTNQTSMYLCATVGSRTYEQYFGPGTRLTVT.

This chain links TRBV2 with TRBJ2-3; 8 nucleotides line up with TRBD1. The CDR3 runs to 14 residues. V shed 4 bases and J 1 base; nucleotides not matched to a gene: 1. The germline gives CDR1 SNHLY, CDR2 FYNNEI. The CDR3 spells CASSATGGTDTQYF. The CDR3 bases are TGTGCCAGCAGTGCGACAGGGGGCACAGATACGCAGTATTTT.

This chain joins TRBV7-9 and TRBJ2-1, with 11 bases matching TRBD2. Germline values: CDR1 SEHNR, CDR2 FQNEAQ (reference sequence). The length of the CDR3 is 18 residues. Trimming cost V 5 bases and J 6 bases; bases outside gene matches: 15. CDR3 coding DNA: TGTGCCAGCAGCCCCTTCGTTACTAGCGGGAGTGCCGGCAATGAGCAGTTCTTC. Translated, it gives CASSPFVTSGSAGNEQFF. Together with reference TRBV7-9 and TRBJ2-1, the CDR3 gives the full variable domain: DTGVSQNPRHKITKRGQNVTFRCDPISEHNRLYWYRQTLGQGPEFLTYFQNEAQLEKSRLLSDRFSAERPKGSFSTLEIQRTEQGDSAMYLCASSPFVTSGSAGNEQFFGPGTRLTVL.

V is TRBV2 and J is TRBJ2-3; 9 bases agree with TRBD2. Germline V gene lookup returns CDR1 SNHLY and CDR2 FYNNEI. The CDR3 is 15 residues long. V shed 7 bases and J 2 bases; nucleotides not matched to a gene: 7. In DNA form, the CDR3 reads TGTGCCAGCACCCCTAGCGGGGAGTTCACAGATACGCAGTATTTT. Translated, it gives CASTPSGEFTDTQYF.

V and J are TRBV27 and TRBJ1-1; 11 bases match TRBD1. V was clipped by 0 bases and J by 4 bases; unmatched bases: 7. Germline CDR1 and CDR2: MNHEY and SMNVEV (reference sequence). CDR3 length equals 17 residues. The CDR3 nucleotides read TGTGCCAGCAGTTTATCGACCGGGACAGGGGGAAGCACTGAAGCTTTCTTT. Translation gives CASSLSTGTGGSTEAFF.

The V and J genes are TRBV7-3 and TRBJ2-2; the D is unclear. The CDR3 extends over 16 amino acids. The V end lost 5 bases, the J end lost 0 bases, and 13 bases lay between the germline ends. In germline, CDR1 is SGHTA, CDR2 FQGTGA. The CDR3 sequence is CASSPQPLANTGELFF. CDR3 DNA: TGTGCCAGCAGCCCACAACCCTTGGCGAACACCGGGGAGCTGTTTTTT.

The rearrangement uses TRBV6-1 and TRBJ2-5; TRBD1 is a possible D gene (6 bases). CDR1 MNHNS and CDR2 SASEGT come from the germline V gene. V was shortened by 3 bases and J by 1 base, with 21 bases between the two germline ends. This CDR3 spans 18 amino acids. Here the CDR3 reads CASSDVFGAGASQETQYF. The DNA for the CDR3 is TGTGCCAGCAGTGATGTATTTGGGGCAGGGGCTAGCCAAGAGACCCAGTACTTC.

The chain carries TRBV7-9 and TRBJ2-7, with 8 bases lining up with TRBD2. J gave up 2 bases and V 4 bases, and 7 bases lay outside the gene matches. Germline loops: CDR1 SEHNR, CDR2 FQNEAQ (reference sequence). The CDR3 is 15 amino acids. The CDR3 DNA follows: TGTGCCAGCAGCTCCCTCGGGGGGGACCCCTACGAGCAGTACTTC. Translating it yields CASSSLGGDPYEQYF. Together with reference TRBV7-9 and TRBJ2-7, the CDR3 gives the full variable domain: DTGVSQNPRHKITKRGQNVTFRCDPISEHNRLYWYRQTLGQGPEFLTYFQNEAQLEKSRLLSDRFSAERPKGSFSTLEIQRTEQGDSAMYLCASSSLGGDPYEQYFGPGTRLTVT.

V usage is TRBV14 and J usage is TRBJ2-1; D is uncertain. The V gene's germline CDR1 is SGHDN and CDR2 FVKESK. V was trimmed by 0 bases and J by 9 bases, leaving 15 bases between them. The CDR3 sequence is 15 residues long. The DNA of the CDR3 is TGTGCCAGCAGCCAAGATTTGGCTTTGGCAGGTGAGCAGTTCTTC. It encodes CASSQDLALAGEQFF.

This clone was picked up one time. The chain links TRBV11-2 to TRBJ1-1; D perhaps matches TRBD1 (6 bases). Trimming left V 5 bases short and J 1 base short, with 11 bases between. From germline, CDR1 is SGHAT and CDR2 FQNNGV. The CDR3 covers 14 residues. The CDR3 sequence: CASSEGEPNTEAFF. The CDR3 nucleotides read TGTGCCAGCAGCGAGGGGGAACCGAACACTGAAGCTTTCTTT.

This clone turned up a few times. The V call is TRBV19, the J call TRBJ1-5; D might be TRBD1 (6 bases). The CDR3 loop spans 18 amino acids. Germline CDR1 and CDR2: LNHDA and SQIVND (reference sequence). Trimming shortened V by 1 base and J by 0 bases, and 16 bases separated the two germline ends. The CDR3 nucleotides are TGTGCCAGTAGTATAGCTGGACAGTGGGGTCCTAGCAATCAGCCCCAGCATTTT. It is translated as CASSIAGQWGPSNQPQHF.

The CDR3 nucleotides are TGTGCCAGCAGCTTAGCATCCGGGACTAGCATCTACGAGCAGTACTTC. Translating gives CASSLASGTSIYEQYF. V usage is TRBV7-9 and J usage is TRBJ2-7; 9 bases are a match to TRBD2. The germline gives CDR1 SEHNR, CDR2 FQNEAQ (reference sequence). The CDR3 extends over 16 amino acids. Losses at the gene ends were 0 bases for V and 3 bases for J; bases not matched to a gene: 6.

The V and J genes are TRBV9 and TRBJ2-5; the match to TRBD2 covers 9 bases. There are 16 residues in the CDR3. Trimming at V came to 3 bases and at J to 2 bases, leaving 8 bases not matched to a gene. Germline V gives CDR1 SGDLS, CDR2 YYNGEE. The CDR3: CASSEGGLAGQETQYF. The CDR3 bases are TGTGCCAGCAGCGAGGGGGGCCTAGCGGGGCAAGAGACCCAGTACTTC.

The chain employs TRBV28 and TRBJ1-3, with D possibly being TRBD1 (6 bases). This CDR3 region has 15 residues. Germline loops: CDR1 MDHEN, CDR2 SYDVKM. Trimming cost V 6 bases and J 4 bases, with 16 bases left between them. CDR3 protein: CASSPGAAGGNTIYF. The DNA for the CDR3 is TGTGCCAGCAGCCCAGGGGCCGCGGGCGGAAACACCATATATTTT.

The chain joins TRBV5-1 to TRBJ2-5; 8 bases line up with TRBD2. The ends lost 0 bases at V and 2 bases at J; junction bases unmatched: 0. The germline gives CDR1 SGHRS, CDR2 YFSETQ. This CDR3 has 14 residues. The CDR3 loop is CASSLASGQETQYF. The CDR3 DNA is TGCGCCAGCAGCTTGGCTAGCGGGCAAGAGACCCAGTACTTC. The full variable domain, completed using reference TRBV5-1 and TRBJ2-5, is KAGVTQTPRYLIKTRGQQVTLSCSPISGHRSVSWYQQTPGQGLQFLFEYFSETQRNKGNFPGRFSGRQFSNSRSEMNVSTLELGDSALYLCASSLASGQETQYFGPGTRLLVL.

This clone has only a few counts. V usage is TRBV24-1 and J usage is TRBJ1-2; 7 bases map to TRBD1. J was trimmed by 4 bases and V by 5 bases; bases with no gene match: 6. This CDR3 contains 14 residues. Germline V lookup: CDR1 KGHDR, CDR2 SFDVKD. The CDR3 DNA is TGTGCCACCAGTGCCCGACAGGGAAGCTATGGCTACACCTTC. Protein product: CATSARQGSYGYTF.

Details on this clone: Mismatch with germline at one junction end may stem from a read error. The DNA for the CDR3 is TGTGCTAGCAGCCCCCGGCTAGCGGGGGAGACCCAGTACTTC. This gives the protein CASSPRLAGETQYF. The J gene is TRBJ2-5, the V gene TRBV7-7, with 9 nucleotides matching TRBD2. There are 14 residues in the CDR3. Germline CDR1 is SSHAT and CDR2 is FNYEAQ (reference sequence).